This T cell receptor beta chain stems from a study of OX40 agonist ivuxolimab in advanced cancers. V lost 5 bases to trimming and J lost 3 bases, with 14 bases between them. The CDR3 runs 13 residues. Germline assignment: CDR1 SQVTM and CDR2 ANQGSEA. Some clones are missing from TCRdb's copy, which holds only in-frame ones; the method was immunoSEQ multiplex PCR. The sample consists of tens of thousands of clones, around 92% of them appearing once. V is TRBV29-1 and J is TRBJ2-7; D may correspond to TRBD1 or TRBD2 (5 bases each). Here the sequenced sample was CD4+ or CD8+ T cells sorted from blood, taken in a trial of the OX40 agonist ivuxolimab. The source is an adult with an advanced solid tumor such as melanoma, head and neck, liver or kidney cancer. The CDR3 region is CSVFGTSYYEQYF. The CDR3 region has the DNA TGCAGCGTTTTCGGGACCAGTTACTACGAGCAGTACTTC.